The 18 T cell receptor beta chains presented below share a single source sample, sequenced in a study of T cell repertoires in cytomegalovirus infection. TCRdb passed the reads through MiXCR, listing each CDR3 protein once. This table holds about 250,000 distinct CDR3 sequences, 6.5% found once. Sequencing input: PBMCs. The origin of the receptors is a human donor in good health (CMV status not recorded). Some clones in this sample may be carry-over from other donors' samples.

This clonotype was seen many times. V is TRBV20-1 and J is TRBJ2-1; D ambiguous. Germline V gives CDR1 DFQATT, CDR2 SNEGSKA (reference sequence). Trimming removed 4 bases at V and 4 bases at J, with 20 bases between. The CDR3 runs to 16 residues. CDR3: CSATGDIWEFYNEQFF. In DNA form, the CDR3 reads TGCAGTGCTACCGGCGACATATGGGAATTTTACAATGAGCAGTTCTTC.

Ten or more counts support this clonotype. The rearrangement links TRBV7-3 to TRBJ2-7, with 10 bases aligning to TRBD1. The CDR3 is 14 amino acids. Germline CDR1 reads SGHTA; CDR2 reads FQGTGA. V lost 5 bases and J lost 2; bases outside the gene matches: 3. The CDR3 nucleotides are TGTGCCAGCAGCCGAGGACAGGGGGCCTACGAGCAGTACTTC. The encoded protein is CASSRGQGAYEQYF.

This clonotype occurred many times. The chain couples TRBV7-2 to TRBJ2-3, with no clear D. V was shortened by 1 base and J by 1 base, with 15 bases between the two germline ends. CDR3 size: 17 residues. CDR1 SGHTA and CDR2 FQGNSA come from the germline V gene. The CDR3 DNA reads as TGTGCCAGCAGCTTAGACGGCAGCAACCCTCGCACAGATACGCAGTATTTT. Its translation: CASSLDGSNPRTDTQYF.

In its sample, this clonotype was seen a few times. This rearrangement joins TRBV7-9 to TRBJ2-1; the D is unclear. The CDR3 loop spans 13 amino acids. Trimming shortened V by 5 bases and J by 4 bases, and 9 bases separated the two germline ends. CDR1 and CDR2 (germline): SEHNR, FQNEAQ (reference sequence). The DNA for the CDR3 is TGTGCCAGCAGCCCTACAGTGTACAATGAGCAGTTCTTC. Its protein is CASSPTVYNEQFF. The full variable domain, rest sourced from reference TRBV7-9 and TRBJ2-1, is DTGVSQNPRHKITKRGQNVTFRCDPISEHNRLYWYRQTLGQGPEFLTYFQNEAQLEKSRLLSDRFSAERPKGSFSTLEIQRTEQGDSAMYLCASSPTVYNEQFFGPGTRLTVL.

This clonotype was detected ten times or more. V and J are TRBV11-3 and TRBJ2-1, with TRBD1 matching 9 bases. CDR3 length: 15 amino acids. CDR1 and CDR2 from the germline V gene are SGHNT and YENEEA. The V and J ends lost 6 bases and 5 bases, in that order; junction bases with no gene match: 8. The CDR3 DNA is TGTGCCAGCAGTCGGACAGGGGCCTCGGACAATGAGCAGTTCTTC. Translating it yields CASSRTGASDNEQFF.

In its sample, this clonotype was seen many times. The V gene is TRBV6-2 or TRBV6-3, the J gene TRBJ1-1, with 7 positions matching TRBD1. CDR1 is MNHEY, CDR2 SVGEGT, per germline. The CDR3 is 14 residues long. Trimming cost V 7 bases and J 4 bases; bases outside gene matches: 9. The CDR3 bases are TGTGCCAGCATTTTACGAACAGGGGTCACTGAAGCTTTCTTT. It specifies CASILRTGVTEAFF.

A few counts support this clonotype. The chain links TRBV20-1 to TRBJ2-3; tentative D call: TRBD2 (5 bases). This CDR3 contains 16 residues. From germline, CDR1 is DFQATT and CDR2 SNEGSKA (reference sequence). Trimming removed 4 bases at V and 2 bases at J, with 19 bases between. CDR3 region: CSATPRLHEATDTQYF. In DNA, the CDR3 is TGCAGTGCTACCCCGAGACTACACGAAGCCACAGATACGCAGTATTTT.

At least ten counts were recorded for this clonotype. The CDR3 DNA follows: TGTGCCAGTAGCTTCCAACGGCGTAGTGAAAAACTGTTTTTT. This encodes CASSFQRRSEKLFF. The chain combines TRBV19 with TRBJ1-4; no clear D. Trimming left V 6 bases short and J 7 bases short, with 15 bases between. Germline V CDR1 and CDR2: LNHDA, SQIVND (reference sequence). This CDR3 comprises 14 residues.

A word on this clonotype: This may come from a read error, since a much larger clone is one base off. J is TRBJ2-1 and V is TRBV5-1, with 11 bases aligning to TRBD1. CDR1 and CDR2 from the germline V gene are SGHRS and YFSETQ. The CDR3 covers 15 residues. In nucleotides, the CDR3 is TGCGCCAGCAGAAGGGACAGGGGGTCCTACAATGGGCAGTTCTTC. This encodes CASRRDRGSYNGQFF.

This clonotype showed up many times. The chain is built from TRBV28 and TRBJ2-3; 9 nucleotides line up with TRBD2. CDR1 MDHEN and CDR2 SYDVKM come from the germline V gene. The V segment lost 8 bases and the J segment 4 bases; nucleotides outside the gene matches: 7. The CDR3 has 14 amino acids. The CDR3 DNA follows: TGTGCCAGCTCGCGGGGGGGCCTCCCAGATACGCAGTATTTT. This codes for CASSRGGLPDTQYF.

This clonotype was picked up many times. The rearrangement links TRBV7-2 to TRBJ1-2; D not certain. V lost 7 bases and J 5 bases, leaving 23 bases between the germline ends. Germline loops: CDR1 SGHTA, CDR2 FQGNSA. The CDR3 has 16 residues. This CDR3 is CASNPRRGGPAYGYTF. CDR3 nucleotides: TGTGCCAGCAACCCTAGGCGGGGTGGTCCAGCGTATGGCTACACCTTC.

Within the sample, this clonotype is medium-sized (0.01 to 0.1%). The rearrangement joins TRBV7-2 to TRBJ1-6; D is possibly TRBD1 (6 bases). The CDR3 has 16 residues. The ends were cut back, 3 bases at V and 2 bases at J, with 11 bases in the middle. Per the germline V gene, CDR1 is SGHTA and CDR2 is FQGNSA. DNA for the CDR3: TGTGCCAGCAGCTTGGGGGACACAACCTATAATTCACCCCTCCACTTT. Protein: CASSLGDTTYNSPLHF.

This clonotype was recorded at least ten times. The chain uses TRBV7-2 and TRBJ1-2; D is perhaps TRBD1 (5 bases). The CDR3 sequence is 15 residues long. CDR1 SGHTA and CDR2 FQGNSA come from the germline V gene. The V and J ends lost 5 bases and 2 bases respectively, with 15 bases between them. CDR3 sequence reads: CASSKPGRLNYGYTF. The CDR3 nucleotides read TGTGCCAGCAGCAAACCGGGACGGCTGAACTATGGCTACACCTTC.

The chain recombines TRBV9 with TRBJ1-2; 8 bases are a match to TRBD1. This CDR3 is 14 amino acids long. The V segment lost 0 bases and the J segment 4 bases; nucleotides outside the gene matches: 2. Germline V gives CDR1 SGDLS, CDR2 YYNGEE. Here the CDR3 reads CASSVGGTGYGYTF. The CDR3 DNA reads TGTGCCAGCAGCGTAGGGGGGACAGGCTATGGCTACACCTTC.

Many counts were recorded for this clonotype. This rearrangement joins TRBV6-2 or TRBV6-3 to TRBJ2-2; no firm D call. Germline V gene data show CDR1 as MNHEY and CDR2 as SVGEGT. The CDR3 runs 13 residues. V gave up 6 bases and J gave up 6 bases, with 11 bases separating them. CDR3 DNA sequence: TGTGCCAGCAGCCCGAACAACGCCGGGGAGCTGTTTTTT. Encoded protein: CASSPNNAGELFF.

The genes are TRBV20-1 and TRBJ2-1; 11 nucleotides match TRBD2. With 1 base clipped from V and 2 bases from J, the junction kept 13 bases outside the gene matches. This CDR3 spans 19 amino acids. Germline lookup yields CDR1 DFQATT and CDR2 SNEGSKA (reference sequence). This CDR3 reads CSARGGGSGGAPAYNEQFF. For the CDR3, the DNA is TGCAGTGCTAGAGGGGGTGGTAGCGGGGGGGCACCGGCCTACAATGAGCAGTTCTTC.

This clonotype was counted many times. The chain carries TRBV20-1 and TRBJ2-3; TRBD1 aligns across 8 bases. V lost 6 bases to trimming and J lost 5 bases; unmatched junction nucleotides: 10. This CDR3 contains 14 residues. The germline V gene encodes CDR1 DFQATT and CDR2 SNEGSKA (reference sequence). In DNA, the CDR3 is TGCAGTGCCTATGACAGGGGAGAAGGAGATACGCAGTATTTT. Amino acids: CSAYDRGEGDTQYF.

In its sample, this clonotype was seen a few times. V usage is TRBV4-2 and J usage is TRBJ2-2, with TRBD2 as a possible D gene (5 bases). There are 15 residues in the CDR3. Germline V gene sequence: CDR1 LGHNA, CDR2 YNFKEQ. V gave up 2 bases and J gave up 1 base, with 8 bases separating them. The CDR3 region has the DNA TGTGCCAGCAGCCAAATCCGGGGGAACACCGGGGAGCTGTTTTTT. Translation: CASSQIRGNTGELFF.